These T cell receptor beta chains were read from a single sample in a study of Graves' ophthalmopathy and Graves' hyperthyroidism. TCRdb re-analysed the multiplex PCR reads in MiXCR, keeping a single row per CDR3 protein. The repertoire holds about 700,000 distinct CDR3 sequences, with roughly two fifths as singletons. The specimen sequenced was peripheral blood. Receptor source: an adult man with Graves' ophthalmopathy. Both conserved end residues are part of each CDR3. Size is omitted from some rows. Given values are once, few, many or a class for expanded clones.

CDR3 length: 17
clone size: few
V gene: TRBV25-1
J gene: TRBJ2-2
CDR3 protein: CASSSPGTSGNTGELFF

CDR3 length: 15
clone size: -
V gene: TRBV6-4
J gene: TRBJ2-5
CDR3 protein: CASSATAGGRETQYF

CDR3 length: 14
clone size: -
V gene: TRBV20-1
J gene: TRBJ2-5
CDR3 protein: CSATLGLAGETQYF

CDR3 length: 16
clone size: -
V gene: TRBV19
J gene: TRBJ2-7
CDR3 protein: CASSIGSDLSSYEQYF

CDR3 length: 14
clone size: -
V gene: TRBV12-3/TRBV12-4
J gene: TRBJ2-7
CDR3 protein: CASSQDLDLNEQYF

CDR3 length: 15
clone size: -
V gene: TRBV5-5
J gene: TRBJ1-3
CDR3 protein: CASSSSTSSGNTIYF

CDR3 length: 15
clone size: -
V gene: TRBV5-6
J gene: TRBJ1-6
CDR3 protein: CASSSFWGDESPLHF

CDR3 length: 16
clone size: few
V gene: TRBV7-9
J gene: TRBJ2-5
CDR3 protein: CASSLTRQGPAGTQYF

CDR3 length: 12
clone size: -
V gene: TRBV29-1
J gene: TRBJ2-2
CDR3 protein: CSVGHPDGELFF

CDR3 length: 13
clone size: many
V gene: TRBV7-9
J gene: TRBJ1-2
CDR3 protein: CASSLIGPLLGTF

CDR3 length: 12
clone size: -
V gene: TRBV10-1
J gene: -
CDR3 protein: CASGGPGGGQFF